Listed here are 29 T cell receptor beta chains from one sample, sequenced in a study of T cell responses to AZD1222 COVID-19 vaccine. Here immunoSEQ multiplex PCR was the method, and the copy in TCRdb shows in-frame clones only, minus some. The table has about 130,000 clones, 90% to 95% seen once. The specimen comprised peripheral blood, sampled 28 days after the second AZD1222 dose. Receptors were obtained from an adult who received the AZD1222 COVID-19 vaccine.

The chain links TRBV5-1 to TRBJ2-2; TRBD1 is a possible D gene (6 bases). Per the germline V gene, CDR1 is SGHRS and CDR2 is YFSETQ. V was pared by 4 bases and J by 3 bases, with 13 bases between. The CDR3 sequence is 15 residues long. The CDR3 here is CASSTDRPHTGELFF. The CDR3, as DNA: TGCGCCAGCAGCACCGACAGGCCGCACACCGGGGAGCTGTTTTTT.

This chain connects TRBV5-6 to TRBJ1-2; D perhaps matches TRBD1 (5 bases). CDR3 length equals 13 residues. The germline V and J ends were trimmed by 0 bases and 2 bases, with 5 bases remaining between them. In germline, CDR1 is SGHDT, CDR2 YYEEEE. CDR3 loop: CASSLDRNYGYTF. The CDR3 nucleotides read TGTGCCAGCAGCTTGGACAGGAACTATGGCTACACCTTC.

The chain links TRBV2 to TRBJ2-7; TRBD1 matches 9 bases. Germline trimming cut 5 bases from V and 4 bases from J; bases unmatched to any gene: 6. This CDR3 contains 14 residues. Germline lookup yields CDR1 SNHLY and CDR2 FYNNEI. CDR3: CASSPRTGVYEQYF. CDR3 bases: TGTGCCAGCAGTCCGAGGACAGGGGTTTACGAGCAGTACTTC.

The J gene is TRBJ2-2, the V gene TRBV5-1; D is undetermined. Per the germline V gene, CDR1 is SGHRS and CDR2 is YFSETQ. The CDR3 runs 13 residues. V was cut by 0 bases and J by 5 bases, with 5 bases left in between. CDR3 bases: TGCGCCAGCAGCTTGGAGGTAACCGGGGAGCTGTTTTTT. It encodes CASSLEVTGELFF.

For the CDR3, the DNA is TGTGCCAGCAGCCAACCCCCGGTAAACCCGGCGGCCCTCCACTTT. This codes for CASSQPPVNPAALHF. This chain links TRBV3-1 (or the pseudogene TRBV3-2) with TRBJ1-6; D call uncertain. The germline CDR1 and CDR2 sequences are LGHDT and YNNKEL (reference sequence). Between the trimmed V and J ends, which lost 2 bases and 14 bases, there was a span of 19 bases. The CDR3 contains 15 residues.

The chain links TRBV6-5 to TRBJ1-1; weak D call: TRBD1 (6 bases). Trimming took 5 bases from V and 4 from J, leaving 14 bases between them. CDR3 size: 14 residues. Germline-derived CDR1 and CDR2 are MNHEY and SVGAGI. CDR3 region: CASSLQGGGTEAFF. CDR3 sequence (DNA): TGTGCCAGCAGTCTACAGGGTGGAGGCACTGAAGCTTTCTTT.

This clone was picked up one time. The V gene is TRBV3-1 (or the pseudogene TRBV3-2), the J gene TRBJ1-2; D is unclear. CDR1 and CDR2 from the germline V gene are LGHDT and YNNKEL (reference sequence). This CDR3 spans 16 amino acids. V was pared by 0 bases and J by 3 bases, with 14 bases between. The DNA for the CDR3 is TGTGCCAGCAGCCAAGATCTGGCAGCTAGCGACTATGGCTACACCTTC. Protein product: CASSQDLAASDYGYTF.

The genes are TRBV21-1 and TRBJ2-4; TRBD1, the D gene given by the table, was not confirmed from the DNA. TRBV21-1 is marked as a pseudogene. This CDR3 has 19 amino acids. The CDR3 region has the DNA TGTGCCAGCAGCAAAGGGGCAGGGGGCCAAAAACTAGCCAAAAACATTCAGTACTTC. This codes for CASSKGAGGQKLAKNIQYF.

The CDR3: CAWTPQNYGYTF. The DNA of the CDR3 is TGTGCCTGGACCCCTCAGAACTATGGCTACACCTTC. This rearrangement joins TRBV30 to TRBJ1-2; D call uncertain. Trimming left V 4 bases short and J 2 bases short, with 8 bases between. This CDR3 has 12 amino acids. Germline CDR1 GTSNPN, CDR2 SVGIG (reference sequence).

The chain has TRBV11-3 and TRBJ1-1; D uncertain. Germline assignment: CDR1 SGHNT and CDR2 YENEEA. CDR3 size: 14 residues. V was shortened by 5 bases and J by 1 base, with 11 bases between the two germline ends. The CDR3 region has the DNA TGTGCCAGCAGCCACCTCCCCCGGAACACTGAAGCTTTCTTT. It codes for CASSHLPRNTEAFF.

This clone was detected only once. The CDR3 coding sequence is TGTGCCAGCAGCTACCTTACCCTAGCTAACTATGGCTACACCTTC. It encodes CASSYLTLANYGYTF. V and J are TRBV7-9 and TRBJ1-2; unclear D gene. Trimming left V 4 bases short and J 0 bases short, with 12 bases between. Germline V lookup: CDR1 SEHNR, CDR2 FQNEAQ (reference sequence). CDR3 length equals 15 residues.

The chain employs TRBV6-5 and TRBJ1-4, with 8 bases fitting TRBD1. The V segment lost 10 bases and the J segment 6 bases; nucleotides outside the gene matches: 4. Per the germline V gene, CDR1 is MNHEY and CDR2 is SVGAGI. This CDR3 has 12 residues. The DNA of the CDR3 is TGTGCCACTGACAGGGGTCATGAAAAACTGTTTTTT. Protein sequence: CATDRGHEKLFF.

The CDR3: CASSLEQGGTEAFF. CDR3 in DNA: TGCGCCAGCAGCTTGGAACAGGGGGGCACTGAAGCTTTCTTT. The chain uses TRBV5-1 and TRBJ1-1; 8 bases line up with TRBD1. The CDR3 runs 14 residues. V lost 0 bases, J lost 4 bases, and 2 bases stayed unmatched. CDR1 SGHRS and CDR2 YFSETQ come from the germline V gene.

The CDR3 sequence is CATSRVTFGSEKLFF. DNA of the CDR3: TGTGCCACCAGCAGAGTTACATTTGGGTCTGAAAAACTGTTTTTT. This sequence joins TRBV15 and TRBJ1-4; no reliable D call. CDR3 length: 15 amino acids. Per germline, CDR1 LNHNV and CDR2 YYDKDF (reference sequence). Trimming took off 1 base at V and 7 bases at J, with 13 bases between the two ends.

This clone was seen a single time. The chain employs TRBV19 and TRBJ1-2; D remains ambiguous. Trimming left V 5 bases short and J 3 bases short, with 10 bases between. Germline V CDR1 and CDR2: LNHDA, SQIVND (reference sequence). This CDR3 has 13 amino acids. The CDR3 loop is CASSRGLDYGYTF. CDR3 in DNA: TGTGCCAGTAGTCGGGGTTTGGACTATGGCTACACCTTC.

The V call is TRBV18, the J call TRBJ2-7, with D maybe TRBD2 (6 bases). Trimming left V 2 bases short and J 2 bases short, with 10 bases between. The CDR3 contains 14 residues. Germline-derived CDR1 and CDR2 are KGHSH and LQKENI. The CDR3 DNA reads as TGTGCCAGCTCACCAGCAGGAGGGACCTACGAGCAGTACTTC. As protein: CASSPAGGTYEQYF.

This clone was detected once. The genes are TRBV27 and TRBJ1-1; D gene uncertain. The CDR3 runs 15 residues. Germline loops: CDR1 MNHEY, CDR2 SMNVEV (reference sequence). The germline V and J ends were trimmed by 0 bases and 3 bases, with 11 bases remaining between them. CDR3 coding DNA: TGTGCCAGCAGTTTATCGATAGATAGCTACACTGAAGCTTTCTTT. As protein: CASSLSIDSYTEAFF.

The V call is TRBV10-2, the J call TRBJ1-5; D remains unclear. There are 16 residues in the CDR3. The germline V gene encodes CDR1 WSHSY and CDR2 SAAADI. V lost 2 bases and J lost 0, with 11 bases in between. The CDR3 here is CASSEPNGYSNQPQHF. CDR3 DNA sequence: TGCGCCAGCAGTGAGCCCAACGGGTATAGCAATCAGCCCCAGCATTTT.

The chain carries TRBV9 and TRBJ1-6; no definite D call. The V gene's germline CDR1 is SGDLS and CDR2 YYNGEE. V lost 0 bases to trimming and J lost 9 bases, with 10 bases between them. This CDR3 contains 14 residues. Written as DNA, the CDR3 is TGTGCCAGCAGCGTAGATGAGGGTGGTTCACCCCTCCACTTT. This encodes CASSVDEGGSPLHF.

V and J are TRBV5-1 and TRBJ1-2; TRBD1 matches 12 bases. Germline V gives CDR1 SGHRS, CDR2 YFSETQ. Losses at the gene ends were 4 bases for V and 6 bases for J; bases not matched to a gene: 4. The CDR3 is made up of 14 amino acids. CDR3 protein: CASSPGTGGDGYTF. The CDR3 nucleotides are TGCGCCAGCAGCCCCGGGACAGGGGGCGATGGCTACACCTTC.

This chain uses TRBV5-1 with TRBJ2-1; 13 positions match TRBD2. CDR1 and CDR2 (germline): SGHRS, YFSETQ. CDR3 size: 16 residues. After removal of 4 bases from V and 2 bases from J, the junction contained 3 bases not matched to a gene. The CDR3 region has the DNA TGCGCCAGCAGCACCGGACTAGCGGGGGCCTACAATGAGCAGTTCTTC. Translating gives CASSTGLAGAYNEQFF. The full variable domain, completed using reference TRBV5-1 and TRBJ2-1, is KAGVTQTPRYLIKTRGQQVTLSCSPISGHRSVSWYQQTPGQGLQFLFEYFSETQRNKGNFPGRFSGRQFSNSRSEMNVSTLELGDSALYLCASSTGLAGAYNEQFFGPGTRLTVL.

This clone was seen just once. This chain links TRBV5-3 with TRBJ2-3; 7 bases are shared with TRBD1. TRBV5-3 is an ORF, with its function uncertain. The CDR3 is 13 residues long. V lost 5 bases and J lost 4; bases outside the gene matches: 4. Here the CDR3 reads CARSARGPDTQYF. The CDR3 DNA follows: TGTGCCAGAAGTGCGAGGGGGCCAGATACGCAGTATTTT.

The rearrangement links TRBV6-6 to TRBJ1-6; D call uncertain. The germline gives CDR1 MNHNY, CDR2 SVGAGI (reference sequence). The V gene lost 5 bases and the J gene lost 0 bases, with 14 bases spanning the gap. The CDR3 totals 17 residues. In DNA form, the CDR3 reads TGTGCCAGCAGTCGGAGGTACCTGGGCTCCTATAATTCACCCCTCCACTTT. Its translation is CASSRRYLGSYNSPLHF.

The chain uses TRBV2 and TRBJ2-7; no definite D call. V shed 8 bases and J shed 0 bases, with 17 bases lying between them. The CDR3 has 15 amino acids. Germline assignment: CDR1 SNHLY and CDR2 FYNNEI. The CDR3 protein is CASVRNPGGSYEQYF. DNA for the CDR3: TGTGCCAGCGTTAGAAACCCGGGCGGCTCCTACGAGCAGTACTTC.

This clone was counted once. The chain uses TRBV4-2 and TRBJ1-2; TRBD1 might be the D (5 bases). The CDR3 sequence is 14 residues long. Per germline, CDR1 LGHNA and CDR2 YNFKEQ. The V gene lost 0 bases and the J gene lost 6 bases, with 11 bases spanning the gap. The DNA of the CDR3 is TGTGCCAGCAGCCAAGATGTGGGGGTTCATGGCTACACCTTC. Translated: CASSQDVGVHGYTF.

The chain couples TRBV7-2 to TRBJ2-2, with TRBD2 matching over 10 bases. V trimming: 2 bases; J trimming: 4 bases; junction bases outside the gene matches: 13. CDR3 length: 19 residues. CDR1 is SGHTA, CDR2 FQGNSA, per germline. CDR3 protein: CASSLLFSAGGQGTGELFF. CDR3 nucleotide sequence: TGTGCCAGCAGCTTACTGTTTTCAGCGGGGGGGCAAGGCACCGGGGAGCTGTTTTTT.

The chain carries TRBV6-4 and TRBJ2-5; D is ambiguous. CDR1 is MRHNA and CDR2 is SNTAGT in the germline V gene. Trimming stripped 2 bases from V and 1 base from J, with 11 bases between. The CDR3 loop spans 15 amino acids. CDR3 nucleotides: TGTGCCAGCAGTGACGGTAGAGGCCCCCAAGAGACCCAGTACTTC. This encodes CASSDGRGPQETQYF.

This chain connects TRBV19 to TRBJ2-7; D unclear. The germline CDR1 and CDR2 sequences are LNHDA and SQIVND (reference sequence). V lost 5 bases to trimming and J lost 3 bases, with 11 bases between them. This CDR3 region has 13 residues. For the CDR3, the DNA is TGTGCCAGTAGTGATTACGGTTACTACGAGCAGTACTTC. Its protein product is CASSDYGYYEQYF.

The chain has TRBV18 and TRBJ2-7, with 7 bases fitting TRBD1. Germline V gives CDR1 KGHSH, CDR2 LQKENI. The CDR3 is made up of 15 amino acids. Unmatched junction bases numbered 7, after V lost 3 bases and J lost 2 bases. CDR3 bases: TGTGCCAGCTCACCGGACAGGAATTGGGCCTACGAGCAGTACTTC. Translated: CASSPDRNWAYEQYF.